This TCR beta chain appears in the sequencing data of a study of blood T cell repertoires in COVID-19. Study information: T cells, B-cell-depleted T cells, or PBMCs supplied cDNA or gDNA.

As originally analysed: Nucleated cell counts were estimated from reference gene primer amplification. Profiling relied on immunoSEQ multiplex PCR, and the TCRdb table lists in-frame clones only, not all of them. V and J calls and clone size are copied from that table; D and trimming were computed from the DNA. The sample lists more than 250,000 clones; approximately 87% were seen once. V lost 5 bases and J lost 2; bases outside the gene matches: 9. CDR3 length: 15 residues. Per the germline V gene, CDR1 is SGHRS and CDR2 is YFSETQ. This clone appeared once. The chain combines TRBV5-1 with TRBJ2-7; TRBD1 agrees at 8 bases. The sample taken for sequencing was peripheral blood. This TCR was recovered from a man aged 55 to 70 who had recovered from COVID-19. CDR3 DNA: TGCGCCAGCAGTTCAACCGGGACAGGACCCTACGAGCAGTACTTC. Translated: CASSSTGTGPYEQYF.